The following is a TCR beta chain sequence with its context. This PCR relied on a set of 60 Vbeta primers and 13 Jbeta primers. The data were produced by immunoSEQ multiplex PCR, yet TCRdb's version contains in-frame clones alone and is incomplete. The table has 93,000 or so clones, approximately 66% seen once; the top ten hold around 3.5%. Germline CDR1 is SGHRS and CDR2 is YFSETQ. This CDR3 is built from 14 residues. The ends lost 6 bases at V and 4 bases at J; junction bases unmatched: 9. This sample was taken from a study of cytomegalovirus exposure and HLA in healthy donors. This clonotype originated in a woman aged 45 to 65 in good health and CMV-seronegative. The sample consisted of PBMCs. V usage is TRBV5-1 and J usage is TRBJ1-2; TRBD1 matches 7 bases. The CDR3 spells CASTSNTGAYGYTF. CDR3 DNA sequence: TGCGCCAGCACCTCAAATACAGGGGCCTATGGCTACACCTTC.